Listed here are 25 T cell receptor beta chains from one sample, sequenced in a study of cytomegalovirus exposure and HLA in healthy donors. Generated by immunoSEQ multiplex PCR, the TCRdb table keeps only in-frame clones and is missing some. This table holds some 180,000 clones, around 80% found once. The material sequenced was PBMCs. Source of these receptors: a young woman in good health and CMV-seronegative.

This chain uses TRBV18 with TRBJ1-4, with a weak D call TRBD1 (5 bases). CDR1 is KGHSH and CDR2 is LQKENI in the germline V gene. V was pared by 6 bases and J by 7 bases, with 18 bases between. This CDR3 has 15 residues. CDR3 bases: TGTGCCAGCTCCCCTCCAGGGCAAGTTGGTGAAAAACTGTTTTTT. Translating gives CASSPPGQVGEKLFF.

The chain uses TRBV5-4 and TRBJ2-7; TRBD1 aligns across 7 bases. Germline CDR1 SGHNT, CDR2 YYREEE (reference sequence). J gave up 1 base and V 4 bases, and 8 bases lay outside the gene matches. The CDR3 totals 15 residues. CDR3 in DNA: TGTGCCAGCAGCCCTGGGGTGACAGGGTCCTACGAGCAGTACTTC. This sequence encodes CASSPGVTGSYEQYF.

CDR3 sequence: CASRETGRTGELFF. CDR3 nucleotide sequence: TGTGCCAGCAGAGAAACAGGGCGGACCGGGGAGCTGTTTTTT. V usage is TRBV25-1 and J usage is TRBJ2-2; TRBD1 is a possible D gene (6 bases). The CDR3 extends over 14 amino acids. CDR1 MGHDK and CDR2 SYGVNS come from the germline V gene. The germline V and J ends were trimmed by 6 bases and 5 bases, with 13 bases remaining between them.

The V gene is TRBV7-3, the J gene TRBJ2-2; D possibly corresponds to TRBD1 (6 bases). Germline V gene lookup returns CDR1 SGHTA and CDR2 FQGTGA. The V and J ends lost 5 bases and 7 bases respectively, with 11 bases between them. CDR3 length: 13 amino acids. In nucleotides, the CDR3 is TGTGCCAGCAGCATCACAGGGTACGGGGAGCTGTTTTTT. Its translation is CASSITGYGELFF.

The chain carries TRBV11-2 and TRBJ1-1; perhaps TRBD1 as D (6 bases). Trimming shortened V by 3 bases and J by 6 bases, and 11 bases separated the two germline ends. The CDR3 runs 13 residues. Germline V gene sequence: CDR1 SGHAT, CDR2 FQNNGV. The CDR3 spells CASSFTGTPEAFF. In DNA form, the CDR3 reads TGTGCCAGCAGCTTCACAGGGACCCCTGAAGCTTTCTTT.

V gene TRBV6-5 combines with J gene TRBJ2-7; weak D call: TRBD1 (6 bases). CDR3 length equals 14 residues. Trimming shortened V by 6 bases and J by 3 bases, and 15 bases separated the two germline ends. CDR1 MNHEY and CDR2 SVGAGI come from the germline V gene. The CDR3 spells CASRGTLPLYEQYF. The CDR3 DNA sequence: TGTGCCAGCAGGGGGACACTCCCACTCTACGAGCAGTACTTC.

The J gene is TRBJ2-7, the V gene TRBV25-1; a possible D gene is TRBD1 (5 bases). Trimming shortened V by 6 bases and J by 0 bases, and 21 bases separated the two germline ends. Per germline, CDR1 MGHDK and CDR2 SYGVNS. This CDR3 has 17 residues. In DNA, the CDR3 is TGTGCCAGCAGCCCCCTACACAGGCTCCTCTACTCCTACGAGCAGTACTTC. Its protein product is CASSPLHRLLYSYEQYF.

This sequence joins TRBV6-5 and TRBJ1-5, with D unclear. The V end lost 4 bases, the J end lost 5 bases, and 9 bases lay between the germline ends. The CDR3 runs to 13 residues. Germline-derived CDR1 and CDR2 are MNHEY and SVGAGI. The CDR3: CASSSTSDQPQHF. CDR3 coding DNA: TGTGCCAGCAGTTCCACGAGCGATCAGCCCCAGCATTTT.

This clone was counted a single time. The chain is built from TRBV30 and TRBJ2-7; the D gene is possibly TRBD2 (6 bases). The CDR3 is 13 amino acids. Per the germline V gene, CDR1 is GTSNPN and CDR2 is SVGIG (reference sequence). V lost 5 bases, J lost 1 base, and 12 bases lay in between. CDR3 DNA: TGTGCCTGGGCTTGGGACTCATCCTACGAGCAGTACTTC. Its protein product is CAWAWDSSYEQYF.

The CDR3 sequence is CASSFGGASYEQYF. In DNA, the CDR3 is TGTGCCAGCAGCTTTGGGGGGGCCTCCTACGAGCAGTACTTC. The genes are TRBV5-4 and TRBJ2-7; weak D call: TRBD2 (7 bases). Germline values: CDR1 SGHNT, CDR2 YYREEE (reference sequence). V was pared by 2 bases and J by 0 bases, with 9 bases between. The CDR3 loop spans 14 amino acids.

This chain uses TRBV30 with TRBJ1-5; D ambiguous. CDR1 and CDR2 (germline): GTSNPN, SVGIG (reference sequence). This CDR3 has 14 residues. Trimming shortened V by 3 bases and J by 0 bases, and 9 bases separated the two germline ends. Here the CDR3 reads CAWRSPYSNQPQHF. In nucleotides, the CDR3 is TGTGCCTGGAGGTCCCCGTATAGCAATCAGCCCCAGCATTTT.

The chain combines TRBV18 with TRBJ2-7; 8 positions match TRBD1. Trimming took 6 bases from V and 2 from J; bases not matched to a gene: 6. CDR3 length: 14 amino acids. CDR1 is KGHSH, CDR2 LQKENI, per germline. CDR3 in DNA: TGTGCCAGCTCGCGGACAGGGTCTGCCTACGAGCAGTACTTC. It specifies CASSRTGSAYEQYF.

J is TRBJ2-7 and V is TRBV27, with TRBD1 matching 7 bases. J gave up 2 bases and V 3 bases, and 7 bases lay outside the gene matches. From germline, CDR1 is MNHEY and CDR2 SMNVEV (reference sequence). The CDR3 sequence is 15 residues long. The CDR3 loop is CASSFRTGRPYEQYF. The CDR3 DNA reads TGTGCCAGCAGTTTCCGGACAGGCCGACCCTACGAGCAGTACTTC.

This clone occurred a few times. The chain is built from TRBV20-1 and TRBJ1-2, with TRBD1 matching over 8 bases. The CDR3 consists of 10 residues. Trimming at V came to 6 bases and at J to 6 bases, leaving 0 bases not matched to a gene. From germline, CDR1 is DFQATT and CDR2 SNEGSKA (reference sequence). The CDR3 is CSATGDGYTF. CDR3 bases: TGCAGTGCGACAGGGGATGGCTACACCTTC.

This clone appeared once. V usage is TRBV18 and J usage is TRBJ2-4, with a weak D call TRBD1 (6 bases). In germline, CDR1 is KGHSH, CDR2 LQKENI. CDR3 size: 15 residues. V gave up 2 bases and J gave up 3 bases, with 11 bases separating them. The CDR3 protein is CASSPFPDSKNIQYF. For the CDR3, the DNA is TGTGCCAGCTCACCATTCCCGGACAGCAAAAACATTCAGTACTTC.

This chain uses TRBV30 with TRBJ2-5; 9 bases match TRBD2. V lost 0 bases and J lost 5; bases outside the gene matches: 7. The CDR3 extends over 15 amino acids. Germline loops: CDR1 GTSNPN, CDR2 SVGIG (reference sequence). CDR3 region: CAWSVHGLAGETQYF. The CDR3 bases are TGTGCCTGGAGTGTACACGGGCTAGCGGGGGAGACCCAGTACTTC.

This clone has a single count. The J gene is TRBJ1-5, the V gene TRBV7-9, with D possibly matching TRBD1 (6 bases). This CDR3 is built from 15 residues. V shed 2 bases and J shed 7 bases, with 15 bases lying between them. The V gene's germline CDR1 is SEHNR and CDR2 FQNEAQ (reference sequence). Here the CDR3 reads CASSLYRGADQPQHF. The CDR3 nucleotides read TGTGCCAGCAGCTTATATCGGGGGGCCGACCAGCCCCAGCATTTT.

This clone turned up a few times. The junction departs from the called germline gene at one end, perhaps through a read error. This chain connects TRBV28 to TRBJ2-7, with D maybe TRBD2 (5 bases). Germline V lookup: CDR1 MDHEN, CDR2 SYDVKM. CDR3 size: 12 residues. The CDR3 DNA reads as TGTGCCAGCAGTTCTCGAGCGGCAGGCCTCTTCTTC. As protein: CASSSRAAGLFF.

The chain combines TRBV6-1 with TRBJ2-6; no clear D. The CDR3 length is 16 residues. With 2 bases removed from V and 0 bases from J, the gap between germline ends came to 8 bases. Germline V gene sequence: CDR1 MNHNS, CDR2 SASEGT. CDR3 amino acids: CASSEPSSSGANVLTF. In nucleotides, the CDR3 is TGTGCCAGCAGTGAACCCAGTTCCTCTGGGGCCAACGTCCTGACTTTC.

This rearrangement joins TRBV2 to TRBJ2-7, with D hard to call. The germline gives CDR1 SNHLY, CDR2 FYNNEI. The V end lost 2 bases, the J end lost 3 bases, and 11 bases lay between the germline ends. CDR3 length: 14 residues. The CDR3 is CASSEPRPGYEQYF. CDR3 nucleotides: TGTGCCAGCAGTGAACCGCGACCGGGCTACGAGCAGTACTTC.

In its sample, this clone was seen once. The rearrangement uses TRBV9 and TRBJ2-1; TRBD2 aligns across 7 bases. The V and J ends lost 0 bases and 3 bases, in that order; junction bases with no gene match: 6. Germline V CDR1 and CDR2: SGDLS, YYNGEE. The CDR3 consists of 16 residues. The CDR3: CASSVELSGFYNEQFF. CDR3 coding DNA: TGTGCCAGCAGCGTAGAGCTTAGCGGGTTCTACAATGAGCAGTTCTTC.

Here the CDR3 DNA reads TGTGCCAACGACAGGTTACACCAGCCCCAGCATTTT. Translated: CANDRLHQPQHF. This chain links TRBV19 with TRBJ1-5; D is possibly TRBD1 (6 bases). CDR3 length: 12 residues. The V gene lost 10 bases and the J gene lost 7 bases, with 14 bases spanning the gap. Germline V lookup: CDR1 LNHDA, CDR2 SQIVND (reference sequence).

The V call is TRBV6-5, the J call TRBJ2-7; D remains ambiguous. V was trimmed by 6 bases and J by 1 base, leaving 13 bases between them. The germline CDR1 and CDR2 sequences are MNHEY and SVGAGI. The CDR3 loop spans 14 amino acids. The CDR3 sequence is CASSPVTASYEQYF. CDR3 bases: TGTGCCAGCAGCCCCGTTACAGCTTCCTACGAGCAGTACTTC.

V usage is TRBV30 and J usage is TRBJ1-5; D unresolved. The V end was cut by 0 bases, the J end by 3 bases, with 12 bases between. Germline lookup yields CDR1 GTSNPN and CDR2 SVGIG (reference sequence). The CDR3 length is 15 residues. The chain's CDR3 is CAWSVLGSFNQPQHF. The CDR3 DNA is TGTGCCTGGAGTGTACTAGGATCTTTCAATCAGCCCCAGCATTTT.

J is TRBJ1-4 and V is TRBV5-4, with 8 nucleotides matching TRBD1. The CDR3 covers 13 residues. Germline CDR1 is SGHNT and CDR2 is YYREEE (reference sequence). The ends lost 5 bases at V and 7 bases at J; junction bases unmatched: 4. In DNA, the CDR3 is TGTGCCAGCAGTACTGACAGGGGTGAAAAACTGTTTTTT. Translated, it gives CASSTDRGEKLFF. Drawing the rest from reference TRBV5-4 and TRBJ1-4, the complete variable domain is ETGVTQSPTHLIKTRGQQVTLRCSSQSGHNTVSWYQQALGQGPQFIFQYYREEENGRGNFPPRFSGLQFPNYSSELNVNALELDDSALYLCASSTDRGEKLFFGSGTQLSVL.